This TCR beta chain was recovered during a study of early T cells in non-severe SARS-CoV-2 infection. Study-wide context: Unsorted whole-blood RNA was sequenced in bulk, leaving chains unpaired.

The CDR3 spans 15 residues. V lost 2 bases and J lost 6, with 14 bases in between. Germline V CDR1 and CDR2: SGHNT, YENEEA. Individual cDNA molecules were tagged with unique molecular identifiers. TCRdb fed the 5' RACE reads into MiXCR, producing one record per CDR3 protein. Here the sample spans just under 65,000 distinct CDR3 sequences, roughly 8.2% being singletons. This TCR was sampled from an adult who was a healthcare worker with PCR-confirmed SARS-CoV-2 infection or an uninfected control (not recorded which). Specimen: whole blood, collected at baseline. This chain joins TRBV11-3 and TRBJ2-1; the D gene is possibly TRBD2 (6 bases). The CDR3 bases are TGTGCCAGCAGCTTATCGGGAGAGCGTTTCAATGAGCAGTTCTTC. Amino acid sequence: CASSLSGERFNEQFF.